The 31 T cell receptor beta chains reported below all come from one sample, sequenced in a study of T cells in women clearing cervical HPV infection. Libraries were prepared by immunoSEQ multiplex PCR; TCRdb keeps only in-frame clonotypes and omits some of them. In all, the sample yields 36,000 or so clones. The sample comprised blood buffy coat. The receptors derive from a woman aged 18-70 years with a cervical HPV16 infection that either progressed to CIN3+ or cleared (not recorded which).

About this clone itself: One junction end does not reproduce the germline sequence, and a read error may be involved. The read is 3 residues too short to cover the CDR3 end, so that end is filled in from the germline J gene. The V gene is TRBV7-9, the J gene TRBJ2-2; a possible D gene is TRBD2 (6 bases). The CDR3 extends over 15 amino acids. CDR1 and CDR2 (germline): SEHNR, FQNEAQ (reference sequence). The CDR3 here is CASSLTGAASGGLFF. The sequenced part of the CDR3 DNA is TGTGCCAGCAGCTTAACGGGTGCGGCTTCCGGGGGG.

Of note for this clone: Sequencing ends 3 residues short of the CDR3 end; the germline J gene provides the rest. The gene calls are TRBV18 and TRBJ1-2; D is unclear. Germline CDR1 reads KGHSH; CDR2 reads LQKENI. The CDR3 covers 14 residues. V was pared by 2 bases and J by 4 bases, with 11 bases between. Partial CDR3 DNA: TGTGCCAGCTCACCAGAGAACCAGGTCTATGGC. This encodes CASSPENQVYG. The full CDR3 is CASSPENQVYGYTF. Combining the CDR3 with reference TRBV18 and TRBJ1-2 gives the whole variable domain NAGVMQNPRHLVRRRGQEARLRCSPMKGHSHVYWYRQLPEEGLKFMVYLQKENIIDESGMPKERFSAEFPKEGPSILRIQQVVRGDSAAYFCASSPENQVYGYTFGSGTRLTVV.

As concerns this clone: The DNA ends 3 residues before the CDR3 does, and the rest of the CDR3 is filled in from the germline J gene. The V and J genes are TRBV30 and TRBJ2-1; 8 bases map to TRBD1. Per the germline V gene, CDR1 is GTSNPN and CDR2 is SVGIG (reference sequence). V lost 4 bases, J lost 7 bases, and 12 bases stayed unmatched. CDR3 length equals 15 residues. CDR3 sequence: CAWNSDRDTWNEQFF. The sequenced CDR3 bases are TGTGCCTGGAACTCGGACAGGGACACTTGGAATGAG.

In regard to this clone: The observed sequence ends 3 residues before the CDR3 terminus, with the missing tail filled in from the germline J gene. This chain links TRBV9 with TRBJ1-2; 10 nucleotides agree with TRBD1. This CDR3 is 13 amino acids long. Germline V lookup: CDR1 SGDLS, CDR2 YYNGEE. The CDR3 spells CASTDRGRGGYTF. The sequenced CDR3 bases are TGTGCCAGCACCGACAGGGGGCGCGGAGGC. The full variable domain, its missing parts supplied by reference TRBV9 and TRBJ1-2, is DSGVTQTPKHLITATGQRVTLRCSPRSGDLSVYWYQQSLDQGLQFLIQYYNGEERAKGNILERFSAQQFPDLHSELNLSSLELGDSALYFCASTDRGRGGYTFGSGTRLTVV.

The CDR3 bases that were read are TGCAGTGCCCAAACCCGGGACATCCCCGAAAAA. It is translated as CSAQTRDIPEK. The full CDR3 sequence reads CSAQTRDIPEKLFF. This rearrangement joins TRBV20-1 to TRBJ1-4; tentatively, D is TRBD1 (6 bases). The missing CDR3 end, 3 residues past where the read stops, is filled in from the germline J gene. V was shortened by 6 bases and J by 8 bases, with 19 bases between the two germline ends. Germline loops: CDR1 DFQATT, CDR2 SNEGSKA (reference sequence). The CDR3 has 14 residues.

For this clone: From the germline J gene comes the end of the CDR3, since the read stops 3 residues before it. This chain links TRBV19 with TRBJ2-1; D gene uncertain. The CDR3 loop spans 12 amino acids. Trimming took 6 bases from V and 5 from J, leaving 8 bases between them. Germline CDR1 is LNHDA and CDR2 is SQIVND (reference sequence). CDR3 region: CASSYPDNEQFF. Partial CDR3 DNA: TGTGCCAGTAGCTACCCTGACAATGAG.

Details on this clone: Read data end 3 residues before the CDR3 end; the end is taken from the germline J gene. The V call is TRBV7-9, the J call TRBJ1-2; D gene uncertain. This CDR3 spans 13 amino acids. CDR1 and CDR2 (germline): SEHNR, FQNEAQ (reference sequence). The CDR3 reads CASSLGSRDTYTF. The covered CDR3 bases are TGTGCCAGCAGCTTAGGATCGCGGGATACC.

As for this clone: With the read ending 3 residues before the CDR3 end, the germline J gene is used to fill in that end. This chain links TRBV5-1 with TRBJ2-1; possible D gene TRBD2, 5 bases. The CDR3 is 13 amino acids. Germline loops: CDR1 SGHRS, CDR2 YFSETQ. The ends were cut back, 4 bases at V and 6 bases at J, with 11 bases in the middle. CDR3 DNA (partial): TGCGCCAGCAGCGAACTAGGGTCCAATGAG. Its protein product is CASSELGSNE. From start to end, the CDR3 is CASSELGSNEQFF. The full variable domain, completed using reference TRBV5-1 and TRBJ2-1, is KAGVTQTPRYLIKTRGQQVTLSCSPISGHRSVSWYQQTPGQGLQFLFEYFSETQRNKGNFPGRFSGRQFSNSRSEMNVSTLELGDSALYLCASSELGSNEQFFGPGTRLTVL.

CDR3 DNA, as far as it was read: TGTGCCAGCAGTGCCGGACAGGCAAAGACC. Translated, it gives CASSAGQAKT. The full CDR3 protein reads CASSAGQAKTQYF. V usage is TRBV12-3 or TRBV12-4 and J usage is TRBJ2-5; 7 bases are a match to TRBD1. Read coverage stops 3 residues before the CDR3 terminus; the germline J gene supplies the remainder. The CDR3 is 13 residues long. The V and J ends lost 5 bases and 6 bases, in that order; junction bases with no gene match: 6.

Comments on this clone: The read terminates 3 residues ahead of where the CDR3 ends, so the germline J gene completes it. The V and J genes are TRBV12-3 or TRBV12-4 and TRBJ2-7; 8 nucleotides align to TRBD1. The J segment lost 6 bases and the V segment lost 6 bases, leaving 19 bases of the junction unmatched. CDR3 length: 17 amino acids. Incomplete CDR3 DNA: TGTGCCAGCAGCCGTTCCGGACAGGGCCCGGGATTAATCGAG. It encodes CASSRSGQGPGLIE. The whole CDR3 region reads CASSRSGQGPGLIEQYF.

As concerns this clone: The sequence runs out 3 residues before the end of the CDR3; the remainder is reconstructed from the germline J gene. The chain couples TRBV19 to TRBJ1-2; D uncertain. The CDR3 extends over 13 amino acids. The germline gives CDR1 LNHDA, CDR2 SQIVND (reference sequence). CDR3 protein: CASSMRAYNDYTF. The part of the CDR3 DNA that was read is TGTGCCAGTAGTATGAGGGCATACAATGAC.

Turning to this clone: A junction end diverges from the germline sequence, so it may reflect a read error. The CDR3 is cut off 3 residues early in the read; its end comes from the germline J gene. The chain combines TRBV7-9 with TRBJ1-2; a weak D match, TRBD1 (6 bases). The germline CDR1 and CDR2 sequences are SEHNR and FQNEAQ (reference sequence). This CDR3 has 13 amino acids. The sequenced part of the CDR3 DNA is TGTGCCGGCAGCTCGGGACACAACTATGGC. Translation gives CAGSSGHNYG. The entire CDR3 is CAGSSGHNYGYTF. Using reference TRBV7-9 and TRBJ1-2 for the parts outside the CDR3, the full variable domain is DTGVSQNPRHKITKRGQNVTFRCDPISEHNRLYWYRQTLGQGPEFLTYFQNEAQLEKSRLLSDRFSAERPKGSFSTLEIQRTEQGDSAMYLCAGSSGHNYGYTFGSGTRLTVV.

Concerning this clone itself: From the germline J gene comes the end of the CDR3, since the read stops 3 residues before it. This chain uses TRBV7-2 with TRBJ2-7; 8 nucleotides agree with TRBD2. Germline loops: CDR1 SGHTA, CDR2 FQGNSA. The CDR3 runs 15 residues. After removal of 2 bases from V and 3 bases from J, the junction contained 6 bases not matched to a gene. The sequenced CDR3 bases are TGTGCCAGCAGCTTAAGCGGGGGAGCCAACTACGAG. Translation: CASSLSGGANYE. The CDR3 in its entirety is CASSLSGGANYEQYF.

A remark on this clone: The CDR3 goes on 3 residues after the read ends, and that part is filled in from the germline J gene. The chain uses TRBV5-1 and TRBJ2-1; the match to TRBD2 covers 9 bases. Germline loops: CDR1 SGHRS, CDR2 YFSETQ. V shed 6 bases, J shed 7 bases, and the junction held 14 bases outside the gene matches. This CDR3 comprises 16 residues. The DNA read from the CDR3 is TGCGCCAGCACCTCGGGTCTCGGCGGGGGGGCAAATGAG. This gives the protein CASTSGLGGGANE. The CDR3, in full, reads CASTSGLGGGANEQFF.

Note on this clone: The DNA ends 3 residues before the CDR3 does, and the rest of the CDR3 is filled in from the germline J gene. The gene calls are TRBV18 and TRBJ2-7, with 7 bases matching TRBD1. Germline CDR1 KGHSH, CDR2 LQKENI. With V trimmed by 3 bases and J by 0 bases, 5 bases remained unmatched. The CDR3 is 15 amino acids. This chain's CDR3 is CASSPTGQGSYEQYF. Incomplete CDR3 DNA: TGTGCCAGCTCACCGACAGGGCAGGGCTCCTACGAG.

As regards this clone: The CDR3 end lies 3 residues beyond the end of the read and is filled in from the germline J gene. This chain uses TRBV6-1 with TRBJ2-2; D not resolved. Germline CDR1 reads MNHNS; CDR2 reads SASEGT. The CDR3 totals 12 residues. Trimming pared 0 bases from V and 7 bases from J, leaving 3 bases between. The sequenced CDR3 bases are TGTGCCAGCAGTGAAGCAGGCGGGGAG. Amino acid sequence: CASSEAGGE. The entire CDR3 sequence reads CASSEAGGELFF.

As regards this clone: The read ends 3 residues before the CDR3 terminus; that terminus is restored from the germline J gene. J is TRBJ2-1 and V is TRBV15; TRBD2 aligns across 9 bases. Germline loops: CDR1 LNHNV, CDR2 YYDKDF (reference sequence). J was trimmed by 9 bases and V by 1 base; bases with no gene match: 4. The CDR3 length is 14 residues. The CDR3 bases that were read are TGTGCCACCAGCAGAGTAATAGCGGGGGTTGAG. Amino acid sequence: CATSRVIAGVE. The whole CDR3 sequence is CATSRVIAGVEQFF.

As for this clone: The read ends 3 residues early relative to the CDR3; the germline J gene fills the gap. V gene TRBV18 combines with J gene TRBJ1-5; a possible D gene is TRBD1 (6 bases). Germline-derived CDR1 and CDR2 are KGHSH and LQKENI. The CDR3 has 16 residues. V shed 3 bases and J shed 3 bases, with 15 bases lying between them. The CDR3 spells CASSPSEGQINQPQHF. The sequenced part of the CDR3 DNA is TGTGCCAGCTCACCGTCTGAAGGACAGATCAATCAGCCC.

On this clone itself: Read data end 3 residues before the CDR3 end; the end is taken from the germline J gene. V is TRBV7-8 and J is TRBJ1-3; D gene ambiguous. Germline V gene sequence: CDR1 SGHVS, CDR2 FQNEAQ. The CDR3 totals 15 residues. Between the trimmed V and J ends, which lost 6 bases and 2 bases, there was a span of 14 bases. CDR3 region: CASSGVAGPGNTIYF. The DNA read from the CDR3 is TGTGCCAGCAGTGGGGTTGCGGGCCCTGGAAACACC.

Points on this clone: The read halts 3 residues ahead of the CDR3 end, with the missing end drawn from the germline J gene. The same CDR3 arises from other DNA sequences in this sample as well. The chain has TRBV29-1 and TRBJ1-1, with D possibly TRBD1 on 6 matching bases. Trimming cost V 6 bases and J 4 bases, with 12 bases left between them. The CDR3 is 12 residues long. Germline loops: CDR1 SQVTM, CDR2 ANQGSEA. The CDR3 DNA, read in part, is TGCAGCGTGCTACAGGGTTCCACTGAA. This translates into CSVLQGSTE. The whole CDR3 protein is CSVLQGSTEAFF.

Concerning this clone: Read coverage stops 3 residues before the CDR3 terminus; the germline J gene supplies the remainder. The J gene is TRBJ2-1, the V gene TRBV19; 16 bases match TRBD2. V shed 3 bases and J 7 bases; nucleotides not matched to a gene: 6. Germline V lookup: CDR1 LNHDA, CDR2 SQIVND (reference sequence). The CDR3 contains 17 residues. The CDR3: CASSIGTSGGAKNEQFF. The DNA read from the CDR3 is TGTGCCAGTAGTATTGGGACTAGCGGGGGGGCTAAGAATGAG.

With regard to this clone: The missing CDR3 end, 3 residues past where the read stops, is filled in from the germline J gene. The chain has TRBV10-3 and TRBJ1-3; D perhaps matches TRBD1 (6 bases). Per germline, CDR1 ENHRY and CDR2 SYGVKD. The length of the CDR3 is 14 residues. V dropped 10 bases and J dropped 3 bases, with 16 bases sitting between them. CDR3 in amino acids: CATRQDGLGNTIYF. The part of the CDR3 DNA that was read is TGTGCCACCCGACAGGACGGGCTTGGAAACACC.

About this clone itself: The read ends 3 residues before the CDR3 terminus; that terminus is restored from the germline J gene. The V call is TRBV13, the J call TRBJ2-1, with TRBD2 as a possible D gene (7 bases). This CDR3 comprises 15 residues. Trimming removed 1 base from V and 4 bases from J, with 11 bases in between. CDR1 is PRHDT, CDR2 FYEKMQ, per germline (reference sequence). CDR3 bases read: TGTGCCAGCAGCTTAGAGGGGGGGGTTTACAATGAG. Translating it yields CASSLEGGVYNE. The entire CDR3 protein is CASSLEGGVYNEQFF.

Comments on this clone: The sequenced fragment ends 3 residues before the CDR3 boundary, so the rest is inferred from the germline J gene. The chain combines TRBV30 with TRBJ1-5, with D perhaps matching TRBD1 (5 bases). Per germline, CDR1 GTSNPN and CDR2 SVGIG (reference sequence). This CDR3 is 14 amino acids long. V was shortened by 3 bases and J by 1 base, with 10 bases between the two germline ends. The sequenced CDR3 bases are TGTGCCTGGAGCCCCGGGGGAAGCAATCAGCCC. Its translation is CAWSPGGSNQP. The CDR3 reads in full as CAWSPGGSNQPQHF.

Notes on this clone: The observed sequence ends 3 residues before the CDR3 terminus, with the missing tail filled in from the germline J gene. The chain combines TRBV30 with TRBJ1-2, with a weak D call TRBD1 (6 bases). The CDR3 is 15 residues long. The germline V gene encodes CDR1 GTSNPN and CDR2 SVGIG (reference sequence). V was trimmed by 1 base and J by 5 bases, leaving 17 bases between them. CDR3 DNA (partial): TGTGCCTGGAGTGCAGCTACCGGGACAATGTATGGC. Protein sequence: CAWSAATGTMYG. The whole CDR3 sequence reads CAWSAATGTMYGYTF.

On this clone: The read ends 3 residues early relative to the CDR3; the germline J gene fills the gap. V is TRBV7-2 and J is TRBJ2-1; 8 bases align to TRBD2. This CDR3 region has 15 residues. Germline V gene lookup returns CDR1 SGHTA and CDR2 FQGNSA. V shed 2 bases, J shed 9 bases, and the junction held 9 bases outside the gene matches. The CDR3 loop reads CASSLSTRGAGEQFF. CDR3 DNA, as far as it was read: TGTGCCAGCAGCTTAAGTACGCGGGGGGCGGGTGAG.

As to this clone: The read ends 3 residues early relative to the CDR3; the germline J gene fills the gap. This chain connects TRBV4-1 to TRBJ1-6; TRBD1 matches at 9 bases. Germline V lookup: CDR1 MGHRA, CDR2 YSYEKL. The CDR3 covers 15 residues. Trimming cost V 0 bases and J 7 bases; bases outside gene matches: 1. The chain's CDR3 is CASSQEGTGNSPLHF. CDR3 bases read: TGCGCCAGCAGCCAAGAGGGGACAGGGAATTCACCC.

A note on this clone: The CDR3 extends 3 residues past the end of the read, so its final part is completed from the germline J gene. This chain joins TRBV6-2 or TRBV6-3 and TRBJ2-1; perhaps TRBD1 as D (6 bases). The CDR3 runs 15 residues. V was shortened by 7 bases and J by 4 bases, with 17 bases between the two germline ends. Germline CDR1 is MNHEY and CDR2 is SVGEGT. The CDR3 DNA, read in part, is TGTGCCAGCATCCAGGTTGGGGGCTGGTACAATGAG. Amino acid sequence: CASIQVGGWYNE. The CDR3 in full is CASIQVGGWYNEQFF.

About this clone: Coverage ceases 3 residues before the CDR3 finishes, and the germline J gene fills in the end. The gene calls are TRBV7-2 and TRBJ1-1; 7 bases are shared with TRBD1. The V gene end was trimmed by 5 bases and the J gene end by 3 bases; junction bases not matched to a gene: 3. The CDR3 is 13 residues long. The V gene's germline CDR1 is SGHTA and CDR2 FQGNSA. The CDR3 DNA, read in part, is TGTGCCAGCAGCCTTACAGGGGACACTGAA. Translation: CASSLTGDTE. The CDR3 reads in full as CASSLTGDTEAFF. Full variable domain (missing parts from reference TRBV7-2 and TRBJ1-1): GAGVSQSPSNKVTEKGKDVELRCDPISGHTALYWYRQSLGQGLEFLIYFQGNSAPDKSGLPSDRFSAERTGGSVSTLTIQRTQQEDSAVYLCASSLTGDTEAFFGQGTRLTVV.

In the case of this clone: With the read ending 3 residues before the CDR3 end, the germline J gene is used to fill in that end. The chain is built from TRBV2 and TRBJ2-2, with D hard to call. V shed 6 bases and J shed 2 bases, with 7 bases lying between them. The CDR3 runs 13 residues. Looked up from germline, CDR1 is SNHLY and CDR2 is FYNNEI. The covered CDR3 bases are TGTGCCAGCAGACCGAGCAACACCGGGGAG. It encodes CASRPSNTGE. The whole CDR3 reads CASRPSNTGELFF.

Concerning this clone: At one boundary the junction diverges from the germline segment, which might be a read error. The read is 3 residues too short to cover the CDR3 end, so that end is filled in from the germline J gene. The chain is built from TRBV4-2 and TRBJ1-3; D is ambiguous. The CDR3 consists of 15 residues. Germline V CDR1 and CDR2: LGHNA, YNFKEQ. The CDR3 protein is CASSQERGSGNTIYF. The part of the CDR3 DNA that was read is TGCGCCAGCAGCCAAGAACGAGGGTCTGGAAACACC.